Below, 22 T cell receptor beta chains from the same sample are listed, as sequenced in a study of T-cell memory formation after mild COVID-19. From the 5' RACE reads, TCRdb called clonotypes with MiXCR, one entry per CDR3 protein. The sample consists of some 300,000 distinct CDR3 sequences, 20% to 25% of them appearing once. The sample was PBMCs or a T cell subset sorted from them (not recorded which). These receptors were taken from a man between 18 and 29 years old who had mild COVID-19 (a few samples of this study predate the infection). Cell type and time point are not known.

This clonotype was counted between two and nine times. J is TRBJ1-1 and V is TRBV30; 8 nucleotides line up with TRBD1. Germline V gene lookup returns CDR1 GTSNPN and CDR2 SVGIG (reference sequence). The CDR3 has 14 amino acids. V trimming: 3 bases; J trimming: 3 bases; junction bases outside the gene matches: 6. The DNA for the CDR3 is TGTGCCTGGAGCCCGACAGGGGCCTACACTGAAGCTTTCTTT. It is translated as CAWSPTGAYTEAFF.

The table lists this clonotype with a few counts. This CDR3 reads CASSLVAGGIDTQYF. In DNA form, the CDR3 reads TGTGCCAGCAGCTTGGTAGCGGGGGGGATAGATACGCAGTATTTT. The genes are TRBV7-2 and TRBJ2-3; TRBD2 matches 11 bases. The CDR3 sequence is 15 residues long. J lost 5 bases, V lost 3 bases, and 4 bases had no gene match. CDR1 and CDR2 from the germline V gene are SGHTA and FQGNSA.

This clonotype was counted at least ten times. J is TRBJ2-7 and V is TRBV5-1; no firm D call. Germline CDR1 is SGHRS and CDR2 is YFSETQ. V shed 3 bases and J shed 0 bases, with 13 bases lying between them. The CDR3 contains 15 residues. CDR3 sequence (DNA): TGCGCCAGCAGCTCCCCACCCGCTAGCTCCTACGAGCAGTACTTC. Protein product: CASSSPPASSYEQYF.

This clonotype was picked up many times. CDR3 in DNA: TGTGCCAGCAGCTTAGGTGACAGGGGTTTCCAAGAGACCCAGTACTTC. Protein sequence: CASSLGDRGFQETQYF. This chain joins TRBV7-9 and TRBJ2-5; the match to TRBD1 covers 8 bases. The junction had 5 bases not matched to a gene; V was cut back by 1 base and J by 1 base. This CDR3 has 16 amino acids. The V gene's germline CDR1 is SEHNR and CDR2 FQNEAQ (reference sequence).

This clonotype turned up a few times. Written as DNA, the CDR3 is TGCAGCGTTGAATCCCGAGCAGGGGCCCGAGATACGCAGTATTTT. As protein: CSVESRAGARDTQYF. The genes are TRBV29-1 and TRBJ2-3; a possible D gene is TRBD1 (6 bases). Germline V gives CDR1 SQVTM, CDR2 ANQGSEA. This CDR3 contains 15 residues. V shed 2 bases and J shed 5 bases, with 17 bases lying between them.

This chain joins TRBV27 and TRBJ1-5, with TRBD1 identical over 9 bases. The germline CDR1 and CDR2 sequences are MNHEY and SMNVEV (reference sequence). The CDR3 loop spans 14 amino acids. J gave up 5 bases and V 6 bases, and 5 bases lay outside the gene matches. The CDR3 reads CASREGQGYQPQHF. The CDR3 nucleotides read TGTGCCAGCAGGGAGGGACAGGGATATCAGCCCCAGCATTTT.

This clonotype was seen only a few times. CDR3 region: CASSFAGRGSPLHF. In DNA, the CDR3 is TGTGCCAGCAGCTTCGCAGGCAGGGGGTCACCCCTCCACTTT. The genes are TRBV5-6 and TRBJ1-6; 7 bases line up with TRBD1. The germline V gene encodes CDR1 SGHDT and CDR2 YYEEEE. The V gene end was trimmed by 2 bases and the J gene end by 10 bases; junction bases not matched to a gene: 6. CDR3 size: 14 residues.

This clonotype was observed a few times. V usage is TRBV4-1 and J usage is TRBJ1-1; 10 bases are a match to TRBD1. CDR1 MGHRA and CDR2 YSYEKL come from the germline V gene. CDR3 length equals 17 residues. Trimming cost V 3 bases and J 1 base; bases outside gene matches: 8. CDR3 loop: CASSQTGTGAPNTEAFF. CDR3 sequence (DNA): TGCGCCAGCAGCCAGACCGGGACAGGGGCCCCGAACACTGAAGCTTTCTTT.

The chain has TRBV20-1 and TRBJ2-2; D is ambiguous. The CDR3 is made up of 12 amino acids. V was clipped by 5 bases and J by 5 bases, with 9 bases between them. CDR1 DFQATT and CDR2 SNEGSKA come from the germline V gene (reference sequence). CDR3 sequence reads: CSASDQTGELFF. The CDR3 DNA follows: TGCAGTGCTTCAGACCAAACCGGGGAGCTGTTTTTT.

V gene TRBV7-2 combines with J gene TRBJ1-2; no definite D call. Germline CDR1 reads SGHTA; CDR2 reads FQGNSA. The CDR3 loop spans 15 amino acids. With 4 bases removed from V and 4 bases from J, the gap between germline ends came to 16 bases. The CDR3 spells CASSSGRVPLYGYTF. CDR3 DNA: TGTGCCAGCAGCTCCGGGCGGGTTCCCCTCTATGGCTACACCTTC.

The V call is TRBV5-1, the J call TRBJ2-2; TRBD1 is a possible D gene (6 bases). The germline V and J ends were trimmed by 4 bases and 7 bases, with 14 bases remaining between them. There are 14 residues in the CDR3. Per the germline V gene, CDR1 is SGHRS and CDR2 is YFSETQ. The CDR3 reads CASSATGQGGELFF. The CDR3 bases are TGCGCCAGCAGCGCCACAGGGCAGGGCGGGGAGCTGTTTTTT.

The chain couples TRBV5-5 to TRBJ2-1; D is ambiguous. Germline V gene data show CDR1 as SGHKS and CDR2 as YYEKEE (reference sequence). V was trimmed by 5 bases and J by 7 bases, leaving 16 bases between them. The CDR3 extends over 14 amino acids. The CDR3 bases are TGTGCCAGCAGTTCAGAACCCGGCCCTAATGAGCAGTTCTTC. The encoded protein is CASSSEPGPNEQFF.

This clonotype was seen at least ten times. This sequence joins TRBV20-1 and TRBJ2-2, with TRBD2 matching 9 bases. The CDR3 spans 17 residues. Germline CDR1 reads DFQATT; CDR2 reads SNEGSKA (reference sequence). The trim removed 1 base at V and 0 bases at J, leaving 6 bases unmatched. In nucleotides, the CDR3 is TGCAGTGCTAGAGCGGGAGCGGGGGGCTCGAACACCGGGGAGCTGTTTTTT. It codes for CSARAGAGGSNTGELFF.

This clonotype showed up just a few times. This chain connects TRBV27 to TRBJ1-1; D unclear. CDR3 size: 13 residues. Germline V gene lookup returns CDR1 MNHEY and CDR2 SMNVEV (reference sequence). V lost 6 bases and J 5 bases, leaving 13 bases between the germline ends. CDR3 protein: CASRPSRGTEAFF. The CDR3 region has the DNA TGTGCCAGCAGACCCTCACGGGGAACTGAAGCTTTCTTT.

The chain combines TRBV29-1 with TRBJ2-1, with no clear D. V was pared by 1 base and J by 10 bases, with 14 bases between. Germline V gene data show CDR1 as SQVTM and CDR2 as ANQGSEA. The CDR3 is made up of 13 amino acids. The CDR3 sequence: CSVEAVELGEQFF. In nucleotides, the CDR3 is TGCAGCGTTGAAGCGGTCGAGCTCGGGGAGCAGTTCTTC.

The chain uses TRBV18 and TRBJ2-1; D tentatively reads TRBD1 or TRBD2 (6 bases each). V lost 2 bases and J lost 10, with 18 bases in between. Germline lookup yields CDR1 KGHSH and CDR2 LQKENI. CDR3 length equals 15 residues. The CDR3 region is CASSPDTGRIGEQFF. DNA of the CDR3: TGTGCCAGCTCACCAGACACAGGGAGGATAGGGGAGCAGTTCTTC.

The rearrangement links TRBV20-1 to TRBJ2-5; 9 positions agree with TRBD2. Germline CDR1 DFQATT, CDR2 SNEGSKA (reference sequence). V trimming: 6 bases; J trimming: 5 bases; junction bases outside the gene matches: 10. The CDR3 is made up of 14 amino acids. The CDR3 sequence: CSADALAGSETQYF. CDR3 DNA sequence: TGCAGTGCCGACGCCCTAGCGGGGAGTGAGACCCAGTACTTC.

There are many counts of this clonotype. V gene TRBV5-1 combines with J gene TRBJ2-5; D is undetermined. V gave up 0 bases and J gave up 5 bases, with 8 bases separating them. The CDR3 extends over 13 amino acids. Germline V lookup: CDR1 SGHRS, CDR2 YFSETQ. The CDR3 region has the DNA TGCGCCAGCAGCTTGGATGTCTTGGAGACCCAGTACTTC. It specifies CASSLDVLETQYF.

This clonotype was picked up a small number of times. The chain recombines TRBV7-3 with TRBJ2-2; tentatively, D is TRBD1 (6 bases). Trimming shortened V by 5 bases and J by 4 bases, and 14 bases separated the two germline ends. From germline, CDR1 is SGHTA and CDR2 FQGTGA. The CDR3 contains 15 residues. In DNA, the CDR3 is TGTGCCAGCAGCCAAATTACAGGGTCCACCGGGGAGCTGTTTTTT. Protein: CASSQITGSTGELFF.

The chain couples TRBV20-1 to TRBJ1-2, with 8 bases fitting TRBD1. Trimming removed 2 bases from V and 3 bases from J; junction bases left unmatched: 2. CDR3 size: 13 residues. Germline CDR1 is DFQATT and CDR2 is SNEGSKA (reference sequence). The CDR3 sequence: CSARQGADYGYTF. In nucleotides, the CDR3 is TGCAGTGCTAGACAGGGGGCGGACTATGGCTACACCTTC.

This chain links TRBV5-1 with TRBJ1-6, with D perhaps matching TRBD1 (5 bases). The CDR3 has 17 amino acids. The germline gives CDR1 SGHRS, CDR2 YFSETQ. Trimming left V 0 bases short and J 0 bases short, with 10 bases between. CDR3 protein: CASSLEAGFSYNSPLHF. The CDR3 region has the DNA TGCGCCAGCAGCTTGGAGGCAGGGTTCTCCTATAATTCACCCCTCCACTTT.

V gene TRBV6-4 combines with J gene TRBJ1-4, with TRBD1 identical over 7 bases. CDR3 length equals 13 residues. V dropped 6 bases and J dropped 7; count of bases not matched to a gene: 5. CDR1 is MRHNA, CDR2 SNTAGT, per germline. In DNA, the CDR3 is TGTGCCAGCAGCGTCAACAGGGGTGAAAAACTGTTTTTT. Protein sequence: CASSVNRGEKLFF.